What follows are 6 T cell receptor beta chains derived from one specimen sequenced in a study of shared clonotypes between healthy human individuals. Clones were read by immunoSEQ multiplex PCR, and TCRdb kept only the in-frame ones, dropping some. This sample has about 2.4 million clones, with over 85% found just once. Sequenced input: naive CD4+ T cells from PBMCs. The sample's subset: CD45RA+ positively selected. These receptor sequences come from a man aged 18-30 years in good health. Some clones in this sample may be carry-over from other donors' samples.

This clone was detected once. This chain connects TRBV6-1 to TRBJ1-6; 7 bases align to TRBD1. CDR3 length equals 15 residues. CDR1 is MNHNS and CDR2 is SASEGT in the germline V gene. Trimming removed 7 bases from V and 8 bases from J; junction bases left unmatched: 11. DNA of the CDR3: TGTGCCAGCACCCCCACCGGGACAGACTATTCACCCCTCCACTTT. Protein: CASTPTGTDYSPLHF.

This chain uses TRBV9 with TRBJ1-3; TRBD1 might be the D (6 bases). V was pared by 3 bases and J by 0 bases, with 16 bases between. This CDR3 has 17 amino acids. Germline lookup yields CDR1 SGDLS and CDR2 YYNGEE. The CDR3 DNA is TGTGCCAGCAGCGCCCAGGACAGTTCGAGCTCTGGAAACACCATATATTTT. It encodes CASSAQDSSSSGNTIYF. The full variable domain, completed using reference TRBV9 and TRBJ1-3, is DSGVTQTPKHLITATGQRVTLRCSPRSGDLSVYWYQQSLDQGLQFLIQYYNGEERAKGNILERFSAQQFPDLHSELNLSSLELGDSALYFCASSAQDSSSSGNTIYFGEGSWLTVV.

V gene TRBV29-1 combines with J gene TRBJ2-3; 8 bases fit TRBD2. Per germline, CDR1 SQVTM and CDR2 ANQGSEA. CDR3 length: 13 amino acids. V dropped 3 bases and J dropped 5; count of bases not matched to a gene: 4. As DNA, the CDR3 is TGCAGCGTTGAGCCGGGAGGGGGAGATACGCAGTATTTT. Protein product: CSVEPGGGDTQYF.

V and J are TRBV9 and TRBJ1-1, with no clear D. The V end lost 2 bases, the J end lost 1 base, and 9 bases lay between the germline ends. Germline V CDR1 and CDR2: SGDLS, YYNGEE. The CDR3 consists of 14 residues. The CDR3 bases are TGTGCCAGCAGCGTCGTCACGAAGAACACTGAAGCTTTCTTT. Residues: CASSVVTKNTEAFF.

With respect to this clone: Other nucleotide sequences from this sample produce the same CDR3. The J gene is TRBJ2-3, the V gene TRBV5-1, with D unclear. The CDR3 spans 14 residues. Trimming removed 0 bases from V and 0 bases from J, with 5 bases in between. Germline V gene lookup returns CDR1 SGHRS and CDR2 YFSETQ. CDR3 sequence: CASSLVPSTDTQYF. Here the CDR3 DNA reads TGCGCCAGCAGCTTGGTACCAAGCACAGATACGCAGTATTTT.

This rearrangement joins TRBV28 to TRBJ2-1; D may be TRBD2 (5 bases). This CDR3 contains 16 residues. With 7 bases removed from V and 3 bases from J, the gap between germline ends came to 19 bases. Germline CDR1 and CDR2: MDHEN and SYDVKM. The CDR3 nucleotides are TGTGCCAGCACTTCTAGCTCCCTGTCCCTCTACAATGAGCAGTTCTTC. Translating gives CASTSSSLSLYNEQFF.